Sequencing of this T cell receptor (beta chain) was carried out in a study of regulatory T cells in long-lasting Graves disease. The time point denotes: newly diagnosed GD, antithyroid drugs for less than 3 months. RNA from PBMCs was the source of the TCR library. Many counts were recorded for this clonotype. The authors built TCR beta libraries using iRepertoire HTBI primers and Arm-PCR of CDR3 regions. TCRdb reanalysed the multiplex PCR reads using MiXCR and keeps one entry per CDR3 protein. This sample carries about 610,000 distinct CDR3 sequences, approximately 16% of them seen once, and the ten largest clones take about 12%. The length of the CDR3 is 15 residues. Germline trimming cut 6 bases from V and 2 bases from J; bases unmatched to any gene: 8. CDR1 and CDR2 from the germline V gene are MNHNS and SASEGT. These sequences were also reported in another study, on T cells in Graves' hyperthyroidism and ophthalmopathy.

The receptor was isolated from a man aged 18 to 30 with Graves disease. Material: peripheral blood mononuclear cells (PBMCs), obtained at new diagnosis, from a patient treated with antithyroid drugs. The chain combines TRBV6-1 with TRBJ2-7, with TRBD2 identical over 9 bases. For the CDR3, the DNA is TGTGCCAGCAGAGCCGGGACTAGCAGCGCCTACGAGCAGTACTTC. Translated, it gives CASRAGTSSAYEQYF.